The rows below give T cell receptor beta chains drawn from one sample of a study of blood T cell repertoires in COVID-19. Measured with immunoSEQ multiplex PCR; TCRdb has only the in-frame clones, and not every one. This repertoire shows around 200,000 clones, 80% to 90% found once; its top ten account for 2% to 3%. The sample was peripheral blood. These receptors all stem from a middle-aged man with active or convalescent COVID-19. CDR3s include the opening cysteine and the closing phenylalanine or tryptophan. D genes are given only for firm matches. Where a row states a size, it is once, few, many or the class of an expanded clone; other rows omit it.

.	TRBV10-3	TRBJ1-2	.	CAISAFNYGYTF	TGTGCCATCAGTGCTTTTAACTATGGCTACACCTTC
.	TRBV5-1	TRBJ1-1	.	CASSLAAGGGRWNTEAFF	TGCGCCAGCAGCTTGGCGGCTGGGGGGGGACGGTGGAACACTGAAGCTTTCTTT
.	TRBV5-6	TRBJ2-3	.	CASSLELASDTQYF	TGTGCCAGCAGCTTGGAGCTAGCTTCAGATACGCAGTATTTT
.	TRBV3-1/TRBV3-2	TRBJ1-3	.	CASSPYGNTIYF	TGTGCCAGCAGCCCCTACGGAAACACCATATATTTT
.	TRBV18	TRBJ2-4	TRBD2	CASSPRGELERGGVKNIQYF	TGTGCCAGCTCACCACGGGGAGAATTGGAGCGGGGAGGGGTCAAAAACATTCAGTACTTC
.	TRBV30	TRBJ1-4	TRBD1	CAWSLRTGKGEKLFF	TGTGCCTGGAGCCTGCGGACAGGGAAAGGTGAAAAACTGTTTTTT
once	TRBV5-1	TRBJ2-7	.	CASSTKSGTYEQYF	TGCGCCAGCAGCACCAAGTCAGGGACCTACGAGCAGTACTTC
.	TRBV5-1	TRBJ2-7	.	CASSLLANYEQYF	TGCGCCAGCAGCTTACTCGCCAACTACGAGCAGTACTTC
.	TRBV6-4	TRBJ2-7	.	CASSDPYDEQYF	TGTGCCAGCAGTGACCCTTATGACGAGCAGTACTTC
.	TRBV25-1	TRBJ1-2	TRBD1	CASSEGGQGSGYTF	TGTGCCAGCAGTGAAGGGGGACAGGGGTCTGGCTACACCTTC
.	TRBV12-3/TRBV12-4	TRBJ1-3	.	CASSPSGNTIYF	TGTGCCAGCAGCCCTTCTGGAAACACCATATATTTT
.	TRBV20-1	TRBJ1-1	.	CSASFRGLGTEAFF	TGCAGTGCTAGTTTCCGGGGTTTGGGCACTGAAGCTTTCTTT
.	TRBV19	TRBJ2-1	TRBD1	CASRKGQGTNEQFF	TGTGCCAGTAGAAAGGGACAGGGTACGAATGAGCAGTTCTTC
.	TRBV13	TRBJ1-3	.	CASSLSYRLRTIYF	TGTGCCAGCAGCCTTAGTTACAGGCTCCGCACCATATATTTT
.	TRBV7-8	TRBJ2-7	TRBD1	CASSSLTGGNYEQYF	TGTGCCAGCAGCTCCCTGACAGGGGGGAACTACGAGCAGTACTTC
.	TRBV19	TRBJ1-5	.	CASSPSGGGNQPQHF	TGTGCCAGTAGTCCGTCGGGGGGTGGCAATCAGCCCCAGCATTTT
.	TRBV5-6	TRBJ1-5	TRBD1	CASSLWDRGNQPQHF	TGTGCCAGCAGCTTATGGGACAGGGGCAATCAGCCCCAGCATTTT
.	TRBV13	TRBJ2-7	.	CASSSDRFYEQYF	TGTGCCAGCAGTTCCGACAGGTTCTACGAGCAGTACTTC
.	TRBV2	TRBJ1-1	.	CASSGGARTEAFF	TGTGCCAGCAGTGGTGGGGCCCGCACTGAAGCTTTCTTT
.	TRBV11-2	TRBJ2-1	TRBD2	CASSSAGLAGGEEQFF	TGTGCCAGCAGCTCAGCGGGGCTAGCGGGGGGGGAAGAGCAGTTCTTC
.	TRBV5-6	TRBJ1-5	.	CASSLFGHSNQPQHF	TGTGCCAGCAGCTTGTTTGGACATAGCAATCAGCCCCAGCATTTT
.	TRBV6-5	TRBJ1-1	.	CASSTEAVGEAFF	TGTGCCAGCAGTACCGAGGCTGTTGGTGAAGCTTTCTTT
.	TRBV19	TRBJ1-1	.	CASSPRGSGEAFF	TGTGCCAGTTCCCCCAGGGGATCGGGTGAAGCTTTCTTT
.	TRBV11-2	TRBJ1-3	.	CASSPTGMQGNTIYF	TGTGCCAGCAGCCCTACAGGGATGCAAGGAAACACCATATATTTT
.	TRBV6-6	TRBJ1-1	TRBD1	CASSPRDRVGTEAFF	TGTGCCAGCAGTCCCCGGGACAGGGTAGGGACTGAAGCTTTCTTT
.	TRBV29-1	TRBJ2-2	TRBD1	CSVEVPGTVRFANTGELFF	TGCAGCGTTGAAGTACCCGGGACAGTCCGTTTTGCGAACACCGGGGAGCTGTTTTTT
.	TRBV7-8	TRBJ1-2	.	CASSSRSYHGYTF	TGTGCCAGCAGCTCGAGAAGCTACCATGGCTACACCTTC
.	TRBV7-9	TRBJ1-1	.	CASSPQTPGGTEAFF	TGTGCCAGCAGCCCCCAAACACCAGGCGGGACTGAAGCTTTCTTT
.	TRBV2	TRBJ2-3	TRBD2	CASTSGGNADTQYF	TGTGCCAGCACCAGCGGGGGAAATGCAGATACGCAGTATTTT
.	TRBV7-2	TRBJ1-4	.	CASSFEPPGTNEKLFF	TGTGCCAGCAGCTTTGAACCTCCTGGCACTAATGAAAAACTGTTTTTT
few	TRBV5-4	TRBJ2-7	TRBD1	CASSSTGINEQYF	TGTGCCAGCAGCTCGACAGGGATCAACGAGCAGTACTTC
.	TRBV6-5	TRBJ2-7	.	CASRPGLSSYEQYF	TGTGCCAGCAGACCCGGACTGAGCTCCTACGAGCAGTACTTC
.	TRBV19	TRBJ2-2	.	CASSIRRPRTGELFF	TGTGCCAGTAGTATAAGACGGCCGAGGACCGGGGAGCTGTTTTTT
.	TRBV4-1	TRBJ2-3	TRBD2	CASSQVLAGGSTDTQYF	TGCGCCAGCAGCCAAGTGCTAGCGGGGGGTAGCACAGATACGCAGTATTTT
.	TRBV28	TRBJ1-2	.	CASSRRRTASRGYTF	TGTGCCAGCAGTCGCCGAAGGACAGCCTCAAGGGGCTACACCTTC
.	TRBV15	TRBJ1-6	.	CATSAGVRNSPLHF	TGTGCCACCAGCGCAGGGGTAAGGAATTCACCCCTCCACTTT
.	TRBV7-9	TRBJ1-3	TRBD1	CASSLVDRAGNTIYF	TGTGCCAGCAGCTTAGTGGACAGGGCTGGAAACACCATATATTTT